Below are 25 T cell receptor beta chains sequenced from a single sample in a study of regulatory T cells in long-lasting Graves disease. For TCR beta, libraries came from iRepertoire HTBI primers and Arm-PCR of CDR3 regions. A single record per CDR3 protein comes from TCRdb applying MiXCR to the multiplex PCR reads. The table includes around 250,000 distinct CDR3 sequences, about 17% detected once. This sample's time point: newly diagnosed GD, antithyroid drugs for less than 3 months. RNA isolated from PBMCs was used to make the TCR library. These same records also appear under a second study, on T cells in Graves' hyperthyroidism and ophthalmopathy.

This specimen was peripheral blood mononuclear cells (PBMCs), taken at new diagnosis, from a patient treated with antithyroid drugs. These receptors all come from a woman aged 25-40 years with Graves disease.

At least ten counts were recorded for this clonotype. The V call is TRBV7-9, the J call TRBJ1-5, with TRBD1 matching 7 bases. V shed 3 bases and J 6 bases; nucleotides not matched to a gene: 2. There are 13 residues in the CDR3. The germline gives CDR1 SEHNR, CDR2 FQNEAQ (reference sequence). CDR3: CASSFEGAQPQHF. DNA for the CDR3: TGTGCCAGCAGCTTTGAGGGGGCTCAGCCCCAGCATTTT.

Many counts were recorded for this clonotype. The V gene is TRBV12-3 or TRBV12-4, the J gene TRBJ1-2; D gene unclear. The V end lost 3 bases, the J end lost 2 bases, and 13 bases lay between the germline ends. The CDR3 has 15 residues. CDR3 bases: TGTGCCAGCAGTTTCCGCCAGGAGGGAAACTATGGCTACACCTTC. Encoded protein: CASSFRQEGNYGYTF.

This clonotype was seen ten or more times. This chain links TRBV7-2 with TRBJ1-2, with TRBD1 as a possible D gene (5 bases). This CDR3 is 14 amino acids long. Looked up from germline, CDR1 is SGHTA and CDR2 is FQGNSA. The V end lost 7 bases, the J end lost 10 bases, and 22 bases lay between the germline ends. CDR3: CASNLEGQGRIYTF. The DNA of the CDR3 is TGTGCCAGCAACCTGGAGGGGCAGGGTAGAATCTACACCTTC.

There are many counts of this clonotype. The chain combines TRBV7-2 with TRBJ2-3; D is perhaps TRBD1 or TRBD2 (6 bases each). Germline V gene sequence: CDR1 SGHTA, CDR2 FQGNSA. The CDR3 is 15 amino acids. V dropped 5 bases and J dropped 7 bases, with 19 bases sitting between them. CDR3 loop: CASSHGGGPAYTQYF. CDR3 sequence (DNA): TGTGCCAGCAGCCATGGAGGGGGGCCTGCATATACGCAGTATTTT.

The sample holds many counts of this clonotype. V is TRBV20-1 and J is TRBJ1-1, with D unresolved. The CDR3 totals 13 residues. The V gene's germline CDR1 is DFQATT and CDR2 SNEGSKA (reference sequence). Deletions cut 1 base from V and 0 bases from J, with 6 bases between. The CDR3 sequence: CSARANMNTEAFF. CDR3 nucleotides: TGCAGTGCTAGAGCAAACATGAACACTGAAGCTTTCTTT.

The sample holds many counts of this clonotype. J is TRBJ1-2 and V is TRBV12-3 or TRBV12-4; a possible D gene is TRBD1 (6 bases). The V gene lost 5 bases and the J gene lost 4 bases, with 11 bases spanning the gap. This CDR3 region has 13 residues. The CDR3 is CASSRGRGYGYTF. The CDR3 DNA is TGTGCCAGCAGTCGCGGCAGGGGCTATGGCTACACCTTC.

In its sample, this clonotype was seen many times. The chain employs TRBV11-2 and TRBJ2-7; 8 bases fit TRBD1. Germline values: CDR1 SGHAT, CDR2 FQNNGV. Losses at the gene ends were 5 bases for V and 3 bases for J; bases not matched to a gene: 12. The CDR3 runs 16 residues. The CDR3 protein is CASSPLMRQGNYEQYF. CDR3 in DNA: TGTGCCAGCAGCCCACTTATGCGACAGGGGAACTACGAGCAGTACTTC.

Only a few counts were recorded for this clonotype. The chain combines TRBV5-1 with TRBJ1-4; D remains unclear. The CDR3 contains 14 residues. The V end was cut by 3 bases, the J end by 5 bases, with 11 bases between. Germline V gives CDR1 SGHRS, CDR2 YFSETQ. As DNA, the CDR3 is TGCGCCAGCAGCTCCGGCGGAGGAAATGAAAAACTGTTTTTT. Amino acids: CASSSGGGNEKLFF.

This clonotype was detected many times. The V gene is TRBV10-3, the J gene TRBJ1-2; perhaps TRBD1 as D (6 bases). The CDR3 is made up of 17 amino acids. V was trimmed by 5 bases and J by 3 bases, leaving 22 bases between them. Germline lookup yields CDR1 ENHRY and CDR2 SYGVKD. The CDR3 DNA follows: TGTGCCATCAGTAATGAACAGGGAACGGGGTTAGACTATGGCTACACCTTC. Translated, it gives CAISNEQGTGLDYGYTF.

This clonotype occurred many times. The V gene is TRBV4-1, the J gene TRBJ1-1; 11 bases map to TRBD1. This CDR3 has 15 amino acids. Trimming at V came to 3 bases and at J to 5 bases, leaving 5 bases not matched to a gene. Germline V gene data show CDR1 as MGHRA and CDR2 as YSYEKL. CDR3 sequence (DNA): TGCGCCAGCAGCCATGCCGGGACAGGGGGGACTGAAGCTTTCTTT. This translates into CASSHAGTGGTEAFF.

This clonotype appeared a few times. V is TRBV2 and J is TRBJ1-4, with TRBD1 as a possible D gene (5 bases). The CDR3 loop spans 13 amino acids. The germline CDR1 and CDR2 sequences are SNHLY and FYNNEI. V lost 3 bases and J 10 bases, leaving 12 bases between the germline ends. Written as DNA, the CDR3 is TGTGCCAGCAGTGAGGGGACCGCCGGAAAACTGTTTTTT. It translates to CASSEGTAGKLFF.

In its sample, this clonotype was seen many times. Compared with germline, one end of the junction differs, possibly owing to a read error. The rearrangement uses TRBV12-3 or TRBV12-4 and TRBJ2-5; the D gene is possibly TRBD1 (7 bases). The CDR3 consists of 14 residues. The CDR3 region is CASSLGGQQETQYF. CDR3 nucleotide sequence: TGCGCCAGCAGCTTGGGGGGACAGCAAGAGACCCAGTACTTC.

This clonotype was observed many times. A read error may produce the germline difference seen at one junction end. J is TRBJ1-1 and V is TRBV5-1; a possible D gene is TRBD1 (6 bases). CDR1 and CDR2 (germline): SGHRS, YFSETQ. The CDR3 is made up of 14 amino acids. Here the CDR3 DNA reads TGTGCCAGCAGTTTACAGGGCACGAACACTGAAGCTTTCTTT. It is translated as CASSLQGTNTEAFF.

The sample holds many counts of this clonotype. The chain employs TRBV28 and TRBJ1-6, with 10 bases fitting TRBD1. The CDR3 spans 14 residues. With V trimmed by 7 bases and J by 14 bases, 11 bases remained unmatched. Per germline, CDR1 MDHEN and CDR2 SYDVKM. The CDR3 sequence is CASNLGQGLPSLHF. CDR3 DNA: TGTGCCAGCAATCTGGGACAGGGGCTTCCCTCCCTCCACTTT.

The chain has TRBV19 and TRBJ1-2; TRBD1 matches at 9 bases. Germline CDR1 is LNHDA and CDR2 is SQIVND (reference sequence). After removal of 9 bases from V and 7 bases from J, the junction contained 15 bases not matched to a gene. The CDR3 has 15 residues. The CDR3 DNA sequence: TGTGCCAGCACTGGCCTGGGACAGGGAGTCTCTGGCTACACCTTC. Protein sequence: CASTGLGQGVSGYTF. The full variable domain, completed using reference TRBV19 and TRBJ1-2, is DGGITQSPKYLFRKEGQNVTLSCEQNLNHDAMYWYRQDPGQGLRLIYYSQIVNDFQKGDIAEGYSVSREKKESFPLTVTSAQKNPTAFYLCASTGLGQGVSGYTFGSGTRLTVV.

As for this clonotype: With a much larger clone just one base away, this may be a read error. The V and J genes are TRBV7-9 and TRBJ2-7; D ambiguous. This CDR3 has 15 residues. Germline V gene sequence: CDR1 SEHNR, CDR2 FQNEAQ (reference sequence). Trimming removed 0 bases at V and 7 bases at J, with 16 bases between. CDR3 bases: TGTGCCAGCAGCTTAGCACTTCCGGCAAACAATGAGCAGTACTTC. Its translation is CASSLALPANNEQYF.

This rearrangement joins TRBV5-4 to TRBJ2-1; the match to TRBD2 covers 12 bases. Germline values: CDR1 SGHNT, CDR2 YYREEE (reference sequence). J was trimmed by 8 bases and V by 4 bases; bases with no gene match: 4. The CDR3 extends over 14 amino acids. The CDR3 reads CASSPTSGGHEQFF. The CDR3 coding sequence is TGTGCCAGCAGCCCTACTAGCGGGGGGCATGAGCAGTTCTTC.

At least ten counts were recorded for this clonotype. V gene TRBV11-2 combines with J gene TRBJ2-5; 8 bases agree with TRBD2. V lost 4 bases to trimming and J lost 4 bases; unmatched junction nucleotides: 8. This CDR3 is 15 amino acids long. Germline V lookup: CDR1 SGHAT, CDR2 FQNNGV. CDR3 in amino acids: CASSSLGLGGETQYF. The CDR3 DNA reads TGTGCCAGCAGCTCCCTGGGACTAGGAGGAGAGACCCAGTACTTC.

This clonotype showed up just a few times. The chain employs TRBV5-4 and TRBJ2-5; D gene unclear. Germline V CDR1 and CDR2: SGHNT, YYREEE (reference sequence). V lost 5 bases and J 1 base, leaving 12 bases between the germline ends. The CDR3 covers 14 residues. The CDR3 region has the DNA TGTGCCAGCAGTCGTACATACGCCCAAGAGACCCAGTACTTC. Amino acids: CASSRTYAQETQYF.

This clonotype has only one observation. A far larger clone is only one base removed, so a read error is likely. V and J are TRBV18 and TRBJ2-7; tentatively, D is TRBD1 (6 bases). The end of the DNA fits TRBJ2-3 better, so the J call may be wrong. This CDR3 has 16 residues. CDR1 and CDR2 from the germline V gene are KGHSH and LQKENI. CDR3 in amino acids: CASSTGRISSTGTQYF. For the CDR3, the DNA is TGTGCCAGCTCCACAGGGCGGATATCTAGCACAGGTACGCAGTATTTT.

On this clonotype: The junction does not match germline at one end; this may be a read error. The V call is TRBV20-1, the J call TRBJ2-1, with a tentative D call TRBD2 (7 bases). Germline lookup yields CDR1 DFQATT and CDR2 SNEGSKA (reference sequence). The CDR3 covers 17 residues. Here the CDR3 reads CSARDLVRGGAVNEQFF. The DNA for the CDR3 is TGCAGTGCTAGAGATCTAGTAAGGGGGGGGGCGGTCAATGAGCAGTTCTTT.

In its sample, this clonotype was seen many times. The J gene is TRBJ1-5, the V gene TRBV18, with TRBD1 identical over 9 bases. This CDR3 has 14 residues. Germline assignment: CDR1 KGHSH and CDR2 LQKENI. Trimming cost V 3 bases and J 5 bases; bases outside gene matches: 2. CDR3 protein: CASSPRTGDQPQHF. CDR3 bases: TGTGCCAGCTCACCCAGGACAGGGGATCAGCCCCAGCATTTT.

This clonotype appeared many times. The chain combines TRBV19 with TRBJ1-1; D is uncertain. CDR1 LNHDA and CDR2 SQIVND come from the germline V gene (reference sequence). CDR3 length: 12 residues. V was trimmed by 9 bases and J by 2 bases, leaving 10 bases between them. The CDR3 nucleotides read TGTGCCAGCACCCCCGGTAACACTGAAGCTTTCTTT. Its translation: CASTPGNTEAFF.

This clonotype was detected ten times or more. The chain uses TRBV12-3 or TRBV12-4 and TRBJ2-1; 7 bases fit TRBD2. The trim removed 2 bases at V and 10 bases at J, leaving 11 bases unmatched. This CDR3 region has 15 residues. The CDR3 spells CASSLPGLPLEEQFF. CDR3 DNA sequence: TGTGCCAGCAGTTTACCGGGACTACCCCTAGAGGAGCAGTTCTTC.

This clonotype was seen ten or more times. This chain joins TRBV5-1 and TRBJ1-3; TRBD1 matches at 9 bases. Germline CDR1 is SGHRS and CDR2 is YFSETQ. This CDR3 comprises 18 residues. Trimming removed 0 bases from V and 1 base from J; junction bases left unmatched: 8. Here the CDR3 DNA reads TGCGCCAGCAGCTTGGGACCTCGGGACAGGGCGTCTGGAAACACCATATATTTT. This encodes CASSLGPRDRASGNTIYF.